The 23 T cell receptor beta chains below come from one sample, sequenced in a study of neoadjuvant nivolumab and ipilimumab in lung cancer. Clones were sequenced by immunoSEQ multiplex PCR, and TCRdb holds only the in-frame ones, with some missing. The sample gives some 25,000 clones, 75% to 90% of which show up once; approximately 8.6% is in the top ten. The material was tumor tissue, obtained after neoadjuvant nivolumab, alone or with ipilimumab, at or shortly before surgery. Source of these receptors: an adult with non-small cell lung cancer.

As to this clone: Other DNA sequences of this sample code for an identical CDR3. The chain is built from TRBV27 and TRBJ2-5, with D hard to call. V dropped 5 bases and J dropped 1 base, with 2 bases sitting between them. The length of the CDR3 is 11 residues. Germline CDR1 is MNHEY and CDR2 is SMNVEV (reference sequence). The CDR3 DNA follows: TGTGCCAGCAGTCCCCAAGAGACCCAGTACTTC. Residues: CASSPQETQYF.

The table lists this clone with a count of one. This chain joins TRBV6-5 and TRBJ2-3; D is perhaps TRBD1 (6 bases). V was pared by 6 bases and J by 4 bases, with 17 bases between. CDR1 and CDR2 from the germline V gene are MNHEY and SVGAGI. This CDR3 contains 15 residues. CDR3 DNA sequence: TGTGCCAGCAGCCCCATCAGAGGGGGAGCAGATACGCAGTATTTT. It codes for CASSPIRGGADTQYF.

V is TRBV6-1 and J is TRBJ1-5; 7 bases are a match to TRBD1. Germline CDR1 MNHNS, CDR2 SASEGT. The J segment lost 7 bases and the V segment lost 3 bases, leaving 12 bases of the junction unmatched. CDR3 length: 16 amino acids. The CDR3 DNA sequence: TGTGCCAGCAGTGAGGCTGACAGGGCTCGGGTGCAGCCCCAGCATTTT. Protein: CASSEADRARVQPQHF.

The CDR3 region has the DNA TGTGCCAGCAGCGTAGCGGGCCATAGCAATCAGCCCCAGCATTTT. As protein: CASSVAGHSNQPQHF. The J gene is TRBJ1-5, the V gene TRBV9; D is unresolved. The CDR3 length is 15 residues. Germline CDR1 and CDR2: SGDLS and YYNGEE. Between the trimmed V and J ends, which lost 0 bases and 0 bases, there was a span of 7 bases.

V and J are TRBV7-9 and TRBJ2-1, with a weak D call TRBD2 (5 bases). The CDR3 runs 14 residues. Germline CDR1 SEHNR, CDR2 FQNEAQ (reference sequence). V lost 2 bases to trimming and J lost 5 bases, with 10 bases between them. This CDR3 is CASSLFSGDNEQFF. The CDR3 DNA reads TGTGCCAGCAGCTTATTCAGCGGAGACAATGAGCAGTTCTTC.

The rearrangement links TRBV30 to TRBJ1-1; TRBD1 might be the D (5 bases). The V end lost 4 bases, the J end lost 4 bases, and 13 bases lay between the germline ends. From germline, CDR1 is GTSNPN and CDR2 SVGIG (reference sequence). The CDR3 extends over 13 amino acids. The CDR3 bases are TGTGCCTGGACCAGGGATTTTGTCACTGAAGCTTTCTTT. Amino acid sequence: CAWTRDFVTEAFF.

This chain uses TRBV7-6 with TRBJ2-5; unclear D gene. Between the trimmed V and J ends, which lost 3 bases and 4 bases, there was a span of 15 bases. This CDR3 is 15 amino acids long. Germline V CDR1 and CDR2: SGHVS, FNYEAQ. In DNA form, the CDR3 reads TGTGCCAGCAGCTTGGGCTGGTCCCAACGAGAGACCCAGTACTTC. This sequence encodes CASSLGWSQRETQYF.

This chain connects TRBV5-1 to TRBJ1-1, with a possible D match to TRBD1 (5 bases). V was shortened by 0 bases and J by 3 bases, with 12 bases between the two germline ends. The V gene's germline CDR1 is SGHRS and CDR2 YFSETQ. CDR3 size: 15 residues. CDR3 protein: CASSLGGGLYTEAFF. For the CDR3, the DNA is TGCGCCAGCAGCTTGGGTGGGGGATTATACACTGAAGCTTTCTTT.

The V call is TRBV30, the J call TRBJ1-1; perhaps TRBD1 as D (6 bases). The V end lost 8 bases, the J end lost 5 bases, and 9 bases lay between the germline ends. CDR1 and CDR2 from the germline V gene are GTSNPN and SVGIG (reference sequence). The CDR3 length is 10 residues. The chain's CDR3 is CALDRTEAFF. CDR3 nucleotides: TGTGCCCTCGACAGGACTGAAGCTTTCTTT.

This chain uses TRBV29-1 with TRBJ1-4; 7 nucleotides align to TRBD1. CDR3 length equals 13 residues. Trimming removed 3 bases from V and 5 bases from J; junction bases left unmatched: 3. CDR1 is SQVTM, CDR2 ANQGSEA, per germline. The CDR3 DNA follows: TGCAGCGTTGACGAGGGGGCAAATGAAAAACTGTTTTTT. Encoded protein: CSVDEGANEKLFF.

The J gene is TRBJ2-4, the V gene TRBV6-5; 7 bases line up with TRBD2. Trimming removed 8 bases from V and 8 bases from J; junction bases left unmatched: 6. Germline loops: CDR1 MNHEY, CDR2 SVGAGI. CDR3 length equals 12 residues. CDR3 DNA sequence: TGTGCCAGCGGGGGGGGTCCTGACATTCAGTACTTC. This codes for CASGGGPDIQYF.

The chain combines TRBV5-5 with TRBJ2-3; 10 bases are a match to TRBD1. The CDR3 covers 16 residues. The germline V gene encodes CDR1 SGHKS and CDR2 YYEKEE (reference sequence). Trimming took 0 bases from V and 3 from J; bases not matched to a gene: 4. The CDR3 DNA reads TGTGCCAGCAGCTTGGAGGACAGGGGGATAACAGATACGCAGTATTTT. Its protein is CASSLEDRGITDTQYF.

V is TRBV7-9 and J is TRBJ2-3; 8 bases align to TRBD2. The J segment lost 5 bases and the V segment lost 8 bases, leaving 15 bases of the junction unmatched. CDR1 SEHNR and CDR2 FQNEAQ come from the germline V gene (reference sequence). The CDR3 has 16 residues. CDR3 nucleotides: TGTGCCAGCGGGCTGGCGGGAGGATTCGCCTTAGATACGCAGTATTTT. Its translation: CASGLAGGFALDTQYF.

Turning to this clone: The sample carries other DNA sequences with the same CDR3. The V and J genes are TRBV5-1 and TRBJ2-7, with 7 bases fitting TRBD1. CDR3 size: 15 residues. The germline V gene encodes CDR1 SGHRS and CDR2 YFSETQ. Trimming took 0 bases from V and 2 from J; bases not matched to a gene: 5. The CDR3 nucleotides are TGCGCCAGCAGCTTGGAGACAGGGACGACCTACGAGCAGTACTTC. It specifies CASSLETGTTYEQYF.

The chain joins TRBV18 to TRBJ1-1; D gene unclear. Germline V gives CDR1 KGHSH, CDR2 LQKENI. Trimming cost V 3 bases and J 2 bases, with 10 bases left between them. CDR3 length: 14 residues. The CDR3 nucleotides are TGTGCCAGCTCACCCTCAAGCGGTAACACTGAAGCTTTCTTT. This encodes CASSPSSGNTEAFF.

DNA for the CDR3: TGTGCCAGCTCACCACCGTGGGGGGGGACAGGTGGATCCTACGAGCAGTACTTC. As protein: CASSPPWGGTGGSYEQYF. V gene TRBV18 combines with J gene TRBJ2-7; D may be TRBD1 (8 bases). V was shortened by 0 bases and J by 1 base, with 19 bases between the two germline ends. The CDR3 runs to 18 residues. Germline V gene lookup returns CDR1 KGHSH and CDR2 LQKENI.

The V and J genes are TRBV30 and TRBJ1-6; 7 nucleotides match TRBD1. The CDR3 is made up of 13 amino acids. Looked up from germline, CDR1 is GTSNPN and CDR2 is SVGIG (reference sequence). V lost 5 bases to trimming and J lost 4 bases; unmatched junction nucleotides: 2. CDR3 amino acids: CAWRGQYNSPLHF. The CDR3 region has the DNA TGTGCCTGGCGGGGACAGTATAATTCACCCCTCCACTTT. Supplemented by reference TRBV30 and TRBJ1-6, the full variable domain reads SQTIHQWPATLVQPVGSPLSLECTVEGTSNPNLYWYRQAAGRGLQLLFYSVGIGQISSEVPQNLSASRPQDRQFILSSKKLLLSDSGFYLCAWRGQYNSPLHFGNGTRLTVT.

The rearrangement links TRBV18 to TRBJ2-3; D is possibly TRBD1 (6 bases). The CDR3 runs to 15 residues. Trimming cost V 5 bases and J 2 bases, with 14 bases left between them. Germline V gene lookup returns CDR1 KGHSH and CDR2 LQKENI. The CDR3, as DNA: TGTGCCAGCTCATGGAAACAGGGTATCACAGATACGCAGTATTTT. Translated: CASSWKQGITDTQYF.

This chain joins TRBV30 and TRBJ1-3; D gene unclear. Looked up from germline, CDR1 is GTSNPN and CDR2 is SVGIG (reference sequence). This CDR3 has 13 residues. With 2 bases removed from V and 3 bases from J, the gap between germline ends came to 8 bases. This chain's CDR3 is CAWSTSFGNTIYF. CDR3 nucleotides: TGTGCCTGGAGTACAAGTTTTGGAAACACCATATATTTT.

V and J are TRBV15 and TRBJ2-5, with D perhaps TRBD1 (5 bases). The CDR3 is 15 residues long. Germline V gene data show CDR1 as LNHNV and CDR2 as YYDKDF (reference sequence). V was cut by 0 bases and J by 5 bases, with 13 bases left in between. CDR3 region: CATSRDPGFGETQYF. DNA of the CDR3: TGTGCCACCAGCAGAGATCCAGGGTTCGGGGAGACCCAGTACTTC.

The chain joins TRBV18 to TRBJ1-4; possible D gene TRBD1, 5 bases. This CDR3 has 15 amino acids. Trimming left V 3 bases short and J 8 bases short, with 16 bases between. Per the germline V gene, CDR1 is KGHSH and CDR2 is LQKENI. The CDR3 loop is CASSPIGRANEKLFF. The CDR3 DNA follows: TGTGCCAGCTCACCCATAGGCAGGGCGAACGAAAAACTGTTTTTT.

In this sample, this clone turned up once. The chain has TRBV7-9 and TRBJ1-1, with D tentatively TRBD1 (5 bases). Germline CDR1 SEHNR, CDR2 FQNEAQ (reference sequence). This CDR3 region has 14 residues. V shed 7 bases and J shed 4 bases, with 16 bases lying between them. The CDR3 DNA reads as TGTGCCAGCAATCTATCAGGGAGGGGCACTGAAGCTTTCTTT. It encodes CASNLSGRGTEAFF.

The chain is built from TRBV5-5 and TRBJ2-1; 8 positions match TRBD1. Trimming took 2 bases from V and 5 from J; bases not matched to a gene: 3. CDR1 is SGHKS, CDR2 YYEKEE, per germline (reference sequence). This CDR3 is built from 14 residues. The CDR3 here is CASSFGTGNNEQFF. DNA of the CDR3: TGTGCCAGCAGCTTTGGGACAGGAAACAATGAGCAGTTCTTC. The full variable domain, its missing parts supplied by reference TRBV5-5 and TRBJ2-1, is DAGVTQSPTHLIKTRGQQVTLRCSPISGHKSVSWYQQVLGQGPQFIFQYYEKEERGRGNFPDRFSARQFPNYSSELNVNALLLGDSALYLCASSFGTGNNEQFFGPGTRLTVL.